This record concerns one T cell receptor beta chain sequence. What it binds is not known. Trimming took 4 bases from V and 3 from J, leaving 6 bases between them. CDR1 and CDR2 from the germline V gene are SGHDN and FVKESK. The CDR3 spans 12 residues. The time point: week 35, safety follow-up. Vaccine doses each comprised 300 ug of mutant IDH1 20-mer peptide, with topical imiquimod. Patients had eight vaccinations, in weeks 1, 3, 5, 7, 11, 15, 19 and 23. This specimen comes from a study of a mutant IDH1 vaccine in newly diagnosed glioma. On the study more broadly: Vaccine dosing followed radiotherapy by 4-6 weeks, or accompanied temozolomide cycles. Patients had received radiotherapy, temozolomide, or both previously, most receiving both. V12 corresponded to week 35 and V13 to week 47.

Clones were sequenced by immunoSEQ multiplex PCR, and TCRdb holds only the in-frame ones, with some missing. The sample carries 60,000 or so clones, approximately 80% recorded once. The chain recombines TRBV14 with TRBJ2-5; no firm D call. The clonotype comes from a young man with glioma. Sequenced material: PBMCs, taken from a glioma patient whose treatment included an IDH1 peptide vaccine. The CDR3: CASSLIKETQYF. The CDR3 DNA is TGTGCCAGCAGCCTAATAAAAGAGACCCAGTACTTC.